This paragraph reports one T cell receptor (beta chain). CDR3 length equals 14 residues. V was trimmed by 4 bases and J by 3 bases, leaving 13 bases between them. Germline CDR1 reads SEHNR; CDR2 reads FQNEAQ (reference sequence). The method was immunoSEQ multiplex PCR; TCRdb's version includes in-frame clones alone and lacks a portion of them. In the table there are approximately 2,000,000 clones, roughly 95% of which are singletons. CD8 cells classed as naive were CD45RO-negative and positively selected for CCR7, excluding terminally differentiated effector memory CD45RA+ cells. The data were taken from a study of shared clonotypes between healthy human individuals. Overall study: The study used three CD4 naive, three CD4 memory, two CD8 naive and one CD8 memory plate per donor.

Specimen: naive CD8+ T cells from PBMCs. The sequence came from a man younger than 30 in good health. Some clones in this sample may be carry-over from other donors' samples. V gene TRBV7-9 combines with J gene TRBJ2-7; possible D gene TRBD1, 6 bases. The CDR3 protein is CASSSGTPSYEQYF. In DNA form, the CDR3 reads TGTGCCAGCAGCTCCGGGACACCAAGCTACGAGCAGTACTTC.